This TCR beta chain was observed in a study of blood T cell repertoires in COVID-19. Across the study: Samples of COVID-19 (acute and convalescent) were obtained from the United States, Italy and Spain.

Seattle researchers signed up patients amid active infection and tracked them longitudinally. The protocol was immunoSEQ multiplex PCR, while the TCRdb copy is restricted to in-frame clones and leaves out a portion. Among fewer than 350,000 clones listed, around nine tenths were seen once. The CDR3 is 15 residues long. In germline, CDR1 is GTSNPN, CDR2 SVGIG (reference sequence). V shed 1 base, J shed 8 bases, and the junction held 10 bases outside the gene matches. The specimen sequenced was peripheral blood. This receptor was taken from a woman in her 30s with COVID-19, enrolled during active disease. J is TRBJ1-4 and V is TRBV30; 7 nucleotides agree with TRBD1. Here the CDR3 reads CAWSDHRGLLEKLFF. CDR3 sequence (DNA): TGTGCCTGGAGTGACCACAGGGGCTTGTTGGAAAAACTGTTTTTT. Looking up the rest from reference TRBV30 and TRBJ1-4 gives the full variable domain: SQTIHQWPATLVQPVGSPLSLECTVEGTSNPNLYWYRQAAGRGLQLLFYSVGIGQISSEVPQNLSASRPQDRQFILSSKKLLLSDSGFYLCAWSDHRGLLEKLFFGSGTQLSVL.